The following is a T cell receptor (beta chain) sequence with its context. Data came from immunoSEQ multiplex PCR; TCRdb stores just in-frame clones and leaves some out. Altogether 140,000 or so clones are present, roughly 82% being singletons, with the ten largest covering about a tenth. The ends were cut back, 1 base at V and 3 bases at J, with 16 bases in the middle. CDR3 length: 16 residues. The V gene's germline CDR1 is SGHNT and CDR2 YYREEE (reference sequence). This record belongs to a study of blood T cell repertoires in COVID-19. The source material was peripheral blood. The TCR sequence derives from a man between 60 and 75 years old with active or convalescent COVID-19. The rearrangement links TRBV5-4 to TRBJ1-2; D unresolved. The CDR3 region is CASSLPQGLGDYGYTF. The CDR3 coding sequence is TGTGCCAGCAGCTTGCCCCAAGGACTTGGGGACTATGGCTACACCTTC.